This T cell receptor beta chain was recorded in a study of immune heterogeneity within non-small cell lung tumors. Overall study results and limits: Different tumor locations in one patient shared dominant CDR3 beta clonotypes yet harbored unique high-frequency clones. In tumor regions, T-cell clonality showed a moderate but significant correlation with local tumor mutational burden (R approximately 0.33).

The germline V gene encodes CDR1 MDHEN and CDR2 SYDVKM. CDR3 size: 14 residues. TCR beta CDR3 regions came from multiplex PCR with 32 forward V and 13 reverse J primers. TCRdb recomputed calls from the multiplex PCR reads with MiXCR, one row per CDR3 protein. The top ten clones hold 17% of a sample with several thousand distinct CDR3 sequences, 22% of them seen once. This clonotype was recorded a few times. Its target is unknown. A single base separates this from a much larger clone, so it may be a read error. Bulk tumor genomic DNA served as template, at roughly 600 ng per sample. Biopsy collection occurred during surgery, with several far-apart biopsies per primary tumor. Untreated, newly diagnosed non-small cell lung cancer patients underwent curative surgery. The donors were patients with newly diagnosed non-small cell lung cancer undergoing curative-intent surgery.

This sequence originates from a man aged 60 to 69 with non-small cell lung cancer. The genes are TRBV28 and TRBJ2-2; TRBD1 might be the D (5 bases). The sequenced material came from lung tumor tissue. DNA of the CDR3: TGTGCCAGCAGTCGGACAAGTGACACCGAGGAGCTGTTTTTT. This encodes CASSRTSDTEELFF.